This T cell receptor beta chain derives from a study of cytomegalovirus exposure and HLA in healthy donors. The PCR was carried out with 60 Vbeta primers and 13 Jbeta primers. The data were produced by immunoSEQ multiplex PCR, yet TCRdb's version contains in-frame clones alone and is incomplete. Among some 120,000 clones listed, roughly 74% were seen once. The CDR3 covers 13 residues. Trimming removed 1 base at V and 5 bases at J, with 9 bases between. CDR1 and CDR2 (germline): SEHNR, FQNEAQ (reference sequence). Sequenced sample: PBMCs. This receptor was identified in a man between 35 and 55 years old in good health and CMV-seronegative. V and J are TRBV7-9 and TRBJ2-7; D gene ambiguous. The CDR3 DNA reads TGTGCCAGCAGCTTAGTTGTGGGCCACGAGCAGTACTTC. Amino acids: CASSLVVGHEQYF. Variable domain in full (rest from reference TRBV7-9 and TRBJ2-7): DTGVSQNPRHKITKRGQNVTFRCDPISEHNRLYWYRQTLGQGPEFLTYFQNEAQLEKSRLLSDRFSAERPKGSFSTLEIQRTEQGDSAMYLCASSLVVGHEQYFGPGTRLTVT.